Following are 20 T cell receptor beta chains from one sample sequenced in a study of T cell repertoires in cytomegalovirus infection. TCRdb itself ran the reads through MiXCR, one entry per CDR3 protein. The sample shows under 150,000 distinct CDR3 sequences, approximately 8.8% of them seen only once. The sample comprised PBMCs. These receptors were taken from a human donor in good health (CMV status not recorded). Some clones in this sample may be carry-over from other donors' samples.

There are many counts of this clonotype. V is TRBV7-9 and J is TRBJ2-2, with D hard to call. The V end lost 3 bases, the J end lost 0 bases, and 11 bases lay between the germline ends. The CDR3 runs 16 residues. Germline values: CDR1 SEHNR, CDR2 FQNEAQ (reference sequence). The CDR3 DNA sequence: TGTGCCAGCAGCTTGTGGCGGCCTACGAACACCGGGGAGCTGTTTTTT. Amino acid sequence: CASSLWRPTNTGELFF.

In this sample, this clonotype turned up many times. The genes are TRBV7-7 and TRBJ2-5; no definite D call. The germline V gene has CDR1 SSHAT and CDR2 FNYEAQ (reference sequence). This CDR3 region has 15 residues. Trimming removed 0 bases at V and 1 base at J, with 9 bases between. The CDR3 coding sequence is TGTGCCAGCAGCTTAGCGGGCGGCATCCAAGAGACCCAGTACTTC. Its translation: CASSLAGGIQETQYF.

This clonotype turned up a few times. In DNA form, the CDR3 reads TGTGCCAGCAGCGCCGCGGGACAGGGTTTACACGAGCAGTACTTC. Protein product: CASSAAGQGLHEQYF. The chain couples TRBV3-1 to TRBJ2-7; 9 bases align to TRBD1. After removal of 5 bases from V and 5 bases from J, the junction contained 10 bases not matched to a gene. CDR3 size: 15 residues. From germline, CDR1 is LGHDT and CDR2 YNNKEL (reference sequence).

This sequence joins TRBV9 and TRBJ1-1; D unresolved. CDR1 is SGDLS, CDR2 YYNGEE, per germline. Trimming removed 4 bases from V and 1 base from J, with 11 bases in between. The CDR3 has 14 amino acids. The DNA for the CDR3 is TGTGCCAGCAGCTCCCGGACGGAGAACACTGAAGCTTTCTTT. It yields the protein CASSSRTENTEAFF.

J is TRBJ2-7 and V is TRBV15, with 10 bases that match TRBD1. The V and J ends lost 1 base and 3 bases, in that order; junction bases with no gene match: 3. This CDR3 region has 15 residues. Germline values: CDR1 LNHNV, CDR2 YYDKDF (reference sequence). DNA of the CDR3: TGTGCCACCAGCAGAGGAGGGACAGGGGTCTACGAGCAGTACTTC. This codes for CATSRGGTGVYEQYF.

This clonotype has at least ten counts. The V call is TRBV2, the J call TRBJ1-5, with D perhaps matching TRBD1 (6 bases). This CDR3 spans 12 amino acids. V was trimmed by 6 bases and J by 6 bases, leaving 9 bases between them. Germline V lookup: CDR1 SNHLY, CDR2 FYNNEI. CDR3 amino acids: CASSVGAQPQHF. Written as DNA, the CDR3 is TGTGCCAGCAGCGTGGGGGCTCAGCCCCAGCATTTT.

Ten or more counts support this clonotype. The chain couples TRBV14 to TRBJ1-2, with D unresolved. Germline CDR1 and CDR2: SGHDN and FVKESK. Trimming cost V 2 bases and J 1 base, with 14 bases left between them. The CDR3 loop spans 16 amino acids. In nucleotides, the CDR3 is TGTGCCAGCAGCCAAAGTAGTTCCTCGCTTAACTATGGCTACACCTTC. Amino acids: CASSQSSSSLNYGYTF.

This clonotype was detected many times. The rearrangement uses TRBV6-2 or TRBV6-3 and TRBJ2-5; TRBD2 aligns across 11 bases. V shed 0 bases, J shed 0 bases, and the junction held 6 bases outside the gene matches. The CDR3 has 18 amino acids. Germline CDR1 is MNHEY and CDR2 is SVGEGT. The CDR3 is CASSYSTQGLADQETQYF. The CDR3 DNA reads as TGTGCCAGCAGTTACTCGACCCAGGGACTAGCGGACCAAGAGACCCAGTACTTC.

This clonotype was recorded many times. The chain uses TRBV6-1 and TRBJ2-5; TRBD2 matches at 8 bases. Trimming took 7 bases from V and 2 from J; bases not matched to a gene: 9. Germline CDR1 is MNHNS and CDR2 is SASEGT. The CDR3 contains 15 residues. The CDR3 DNA reads as TGTGCCAGCATGAGGCGGGGGGTAAAGCAAGAGACCCAGTACTTC. This translates into CASMRRGVKQETQYF.

The sample holds many counts of this clonotype. J is TRBJ1-5 and V is TRBV29-1, with TRBD1 matching 7 bases. CDR1 SQVTM and CDR2 ANQGSEA come from the germline V gene. The J segment lost 1 base and the V segment lost 6 bases, leaving 6 bases of the junction unmatched. The CDR3 sequence is 14 residues long. This chain's CDR3 is CSVETGNSNQPQHF. The CDR3 region has the DNA TGCAGCGTCGAGACAGGGAACAGCAATCAGCCCCAGCATTTT.

This clonotype was seen at least ten times. The V and J genes are TRBV11-2 and TRBJ2-1, with TRBD2 as a possible D gene (6 bases). The V gene lost 5 bases and the J gene lost 2 bases, with 13 bases spanning the gap. The CDR3 runs 15 residues. Germline lookup yields CDR1 SGHAT and CDR2 FQNNGV. DNA of the CDR3: TGTGCCAGCAGCCCACAGCGGGCGACCTACAATGAGCAGTTCTTC. Amino acids: CASSPQRATYNEQFF.

V gene TRBV2 combines with J gene TRBJ2-3; D unclear. CDR3 length equals 15 residues. V was shortened by 1 base and J by 3 bases, with 11 bases between the two germline ends. Germline values: CDR1 SNHLY, CDR2 FYNNEI. Written as DNA, the CDR3 is TGTGCCAGCAGTGAAGACTTAGCCGGTACAGATACGCAGTATTTT. This sequence encodes CASSEDLAGTDTQYF.

This clonotype was observed many times. The rearrangement uses TRBV7-9 and TRBJ2-7; TRBD2 matches at 11 bases. Germline trimming cut 1 base from V and 3 bases from J; bases unmatched to any gene: 2. The CDR3 has 15 residues. The germline V gene has CDR1 SEHNR and CDR2 FQNEAQ (reference sequence). CDR3 bases: TGTGCCAGCAGCTTAGTAGCGGGGGGGCACTACGAGCAGTACTTC. As protein: CASSLVAGGHYEQYF.

This clonotype was picked up many times. The rearrangement links TRBV6-1 to TRBJ2-1; tentatively, D is TRBD1 (6 bases). Trimming pared 4 bases from V and 8 bases from J, leaving 18 bases between. The CDR3 runs to 15 residues. Germline CDR1 is MNHNS and CDR2 is SASEGT. The DNA of the CDR3 is TGTGCCAGCAGTGTCGGGACACCCCAAGGCCATGAGCAGTTCTTC. Translating gives CASSVGTPQGHEQFF.

This clonotype was found many times. The genes are TRBV20-1 and TRBJ2-7; a weak D match, TRBD2 (5 bases). The V and J ends lost 4 bases and 1 base respectively, with 14 bases between them. The germline CDR1 and CDR2 sequences are DFQATT and SNEGSKA (reference sequence). The CDR3 runs 14 residues. CDR3 sequence (DNA): TGCAGTGCTATACTTTTCGGGAAGTCCTACGAGCAGTACTTC. The encoded protein is CSAILFGKSYEQYF.

This clonotype was seen ten or more times. The chain is built from TRBV20-1 and TRBJ2-2; 11 bases align to TRBD2. The CDR3 consists of 14 residues. Trimming cost V 6 bases and J 5 bases; bases outside gene matches: 5. Germline V gene lookup returns CDR1 DFQATT and CDR2 SNEGSKA (reference sequence). The CDR3, as DNA: TGCAGTGCCCAGACTAGCGGGGAAACCGGGGAGCTGTTTTTT. Encoded protein: CSAQTSGETGELFF.

This clonotype showed up many times. The rearrangement uses TRBV10-3 and TRBJ1-3; D is unresolved. Germline-derived CDR1 and CDR2 are ENHRY and SYGVKD. The CDR3 is 14 amino acids. V lost 2 bases to trimming and J lost 0 bases, with 5 bases between them. The chain's CDR3 is CAISERASGNTIYF. The CDR3 DNA follows: TGTGCCATCAGTGAGAGAGCCTCTGGAAACACCATATATTTT.

The chain is built from TRBV19 and TRBJ1-1, with 7 bases that match TRBD1. This CDR3 is 16 amino acids long. V lost 5 bases, J lost 1 base, and 10 bases stayed unmatched. Germline CDR1 and CDR2: LNHDA and SQIVND (reference sequence). DNA for the CDR3: TGTGCCAGTAGTCCACGAGGGGGCCGCCCGAACACTGAAGCTTTCTTT. The encoded protein is CASSPRGGRPNTEAFF.

This chain joins TRBV12-3 or TRBV12-4 and TRBJ2-1, with 12 nucleotides matching TRBD2. V dropped 6 bases and J dropped 4; count of bases not matched to a gene: 4. The CDR3 loop spans 15 amino acids. The CDR3 DNA reads TGTGCCAGCAGCAGACTAGCGGGGGAATACAATGAGCAGTTCTTC. Amino acid sequence: CASSRLAGEYNEQFF.

The chain is built from TRBV5-1 and TRBJ2-2; D is ambiguous. In germline, CDR1 is SGHRS, CDR2 YFSETQ. Trimming stripped 0 bases from V and 7 bases from J, with 7 bases between. There are 13 residues in the CDR3. The CDR3 region is CASSLAMGGELFF. The CDR3 region has the DNA TGCGCCAGCAGCTTGGCCATGGGCGGGGAGCTGTTTTTT.